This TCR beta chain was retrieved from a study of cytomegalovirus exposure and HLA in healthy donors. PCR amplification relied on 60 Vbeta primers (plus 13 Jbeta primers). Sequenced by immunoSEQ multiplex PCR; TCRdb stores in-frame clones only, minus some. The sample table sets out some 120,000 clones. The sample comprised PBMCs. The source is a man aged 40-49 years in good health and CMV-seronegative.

For the CDR3, the DNA is TGCGCCAGCAGCCAGCTTCCAGGGAGCACAGATACGCAGTATTTT. Translation: CASSQLPGSTDTQYF. The chain couples TRBV4-1 to TRBJ2-3; D perhaps matches TRBD1 (5 bases). Deletions cut 3 bases from V and 0 bases from J, with 10 bases between. Per the germline V gene, CDR1 is MGHRA and CDR2 is YSYEKL. This CDR3 is 15 amino acids long.